This TCR beta chain appears in the sequencing data of a study of PD-1 blockade in classical Hodgkin lymphoma. Background on the study: It was nivolumab at 3 mg/kg, given intravenously every 2 weeks, that patients received. Study-wide results and caveats: As was reported, newly diagnosed patients showed lower baseline TCR diversity than healthy donors did. The study found that TCR diversity rose significantly by C4D1 in CD4+ but not CD8+ cells. Those achieving complete response showed baseline diversity like newly diagnosed patients.

Profiled with immunoSEQ multiplex PCR; TCRdb holds only in-frame clones, not every one. The sample shows tens of thousands of clones, 75% to 90% of them seen only once. The CDR3 consists of 14 residues. With 3 bases removed from V and 3 bases from J, the gap between germline ends came to 9 bases. Germline V lookup: CDR1 SGHDN, CDR2 FVKESK. The patients all showed relapse after autologous stem cell transplantation, while their brentuximab vedotin exposure varied. Concerning this clone: The antigen is undetermined.

The chain uses TRBV14 and TRBJ2-1; tentative D call: TRBD1 (6 bases). Here the sequenced sample was peripheral blood mononuclear cells (PBMCs), taken before the second cycle of nivolumab. This TCR was recovered from a human donor with classical Hodgkin lymphoma. CDR3 protein: CASSQGHNYNEQFF. The DNA for the CDR3 is TGTGCCAGCAGCCAGGGACATAACTACAATGAGCAGTTCTTC.